This T cell receptor (beta chain) was found in a study of OX40 agonist ivuxolimab in advanced cancers. V lost 0 bases and J lost 0; bases outside the gene matches: 2. Germline loops: CDR1 SGDLS, CDR2 YYNGEE. The CDR3 contains 16 residues. Data came from immunoSEQ multiplex PCR; TCRdb stores just in-frame clones and leaves some out. This table has over 85,000 clones, around 85% appearing once. This sequence joins TRBV9 and TRBJ2-3; 9 nucleotides agree with TRBD2. This specimen consisted of CD4+ or CD8+ T cells sorted from blood, obtained in a trial of the OX40 agonist ivuxolimab. The origin of this receptor is an adult with an advanced solid tumor such as melanoma, head and neck, liver or kidney cancer. The CDR3 DNA is TGTGCCAGCAGCGTAGAGCTAGCGGGGAGCACAGATACGCAGTATTTT. It codes for CASSVELAGSTDTQYF.